Below are 26 T cell receptor beta chains sequenced from a single sample in a study of T cell changes during pregnancy in multiple sclerosis. Here immunoSEQ multiplex PCR was the method, and the copy in TCRdb shows in-frame clones only, minus some. The data contain 77,000 or so clones, 93% of them singletons. Sequencing used peripheral blood, obtained in the second trimester of pregnancy. Receptors were obtained from a female donor in good health, enrolled as a control in a pregnancy study.

The chain carries TRBV19 and TRBJ2-4, with 9 positions matching TRBD2. Trimming cost V 3 bases and J 3 bases; bases outside gene matches: 6. CDR3 length equals 16 residues. Looked up from germline, CDR1 is LNHDA and CDR2 is SQIVND (reference sequence). The CDR3: CASSILAGTIKNIQYF. The DNA of the CDR3 is TGTGCCAGTAGTATCCTAGCGGGGACGATCAAAAACATTCAGTACTTC.

This CDR3 reads CSVEVSAGLNSYNEQFF. In DNA form, the CDR3 reads TGCAGCGTTGAAGTTTCGGCAGGGCTTAACTCCTACAATGAGCAGTTCTTC. The rearrangement links TRBV29-1 to TRBJ2-1, with D perhaps TRBD1 (5 bases). Trimming took off 1 base at V and 0 bases at J, with 16 bases between the two ends. Germline-derived CDR1 and CDR2 are SQVTM and ANQGSEA. The CDR3 loop spans 17 amino acids.

This clone has just one count. The CDR3, as DNA: TGTGCCAGCAGCAAACTTAGCGGGGAGTCAGATACGCAGTATTTT. It codes for CASSKLSGESDTQYF. V gene TRBV2 combines with J gene TRBJ2-3; TRBD2 matches at 8 bases. Germline trimming cut 6 bases from V and 4 bases from J; bases unmatched to any gene: 9. The CDR3 has 15 residues. From germline, CDR1 is SNHLY and CDR2 FYNNEI.

The J gene is TRBJ2-1, the V gene TRBV7-6, with no clear D. CDR1 SGHVS and CDR2 FNYEAQ come from the germline V gene. This CDR3 comprises 15 residues. V dropped 2 bases and J dropped 2 bases, with 10 bases sitting between them. CDR3 amino acids: CASSLQVETYNEQFF. CDR3 DNA sequence: TGTGCCAGCAGCTTACAGGTCGAAACCTACAATGAGCAGTTCTTC.

The genes are TRBV6-5 and TRBJ1-5; D gene unclear. The CDR3 has 15 amino acids. The germline V gene has CDR1 MNHEY and CDR2 SVGAGI. V gave up 0 bases and J gave up 4 bases, with 10 bases separating them. CDR3 nucleotide sequence: TGTGCCAGCAGTTACTCGACGGCAGGTAATCAGCCCCAGCATTTT. It encodes CASSYSTAGNQPQHF.

The chain is built from TRBV6-5 and TRBJ2-5; TRBD1 might be the D (7 bases). Trimming took off 5 bases at V and 1 base at J, with 11 bases between the two ends. The CDR3 length is 14 residues. Germline-derived CDR1 and CDR2 are MNHEY and SVGAGI. The CDR3 DNA is TGTGCCAGCAGTCGACAGGGAGGCCAAGAGACCCAGTACTTC. Encoded protein: CASSRQGGQETQYF.

Details on this clone: Relative to the germline gene, one junction end is altered; a read error may explain this. This chain uses TRBV4-2 with TRBJ1-2; D gene uncertain. The CDR3 is 17 residues long. Germline CDR1 and CDR2: LGHNA and YNFKEQ. This chain's CDR3 is CASSQDSNRVPKYGYTF. CDR3 coding DNA: TGTGCCAGCAGCCAAGATTCTAACAGAGTCCCTAAATATGGCTACACCTTC.

V usage is TRBV5-8 and J usage is TRBJ2-5; D is uncertain. V gave up 4 bases and J gave up 0 bases, with 4 bases separating them. In germline, CDR1 is SGHTS, CDR2 YDEGEE. CDR3 length: 12 amino acids. This CDR3 reads CASSLYQETQYF. Here the CDR3 DNA reads TGTGCCAGCAGCCTGTACCAAGAGACCCAGTACTTC.

The chain recombines TRBV23-1 with TRBJ1-2; no definite D call. TRBV23-1 is classed as an ORF, of uncertain function. The CDR3 has 16 residues. V lost 0 bases and J lost 4, with 15 bases in between. CDR3 nucleotides: TGCGCCAGCAGTCAATCGACCCCCGGGGATTCCTATGGCTACACCTTC. As protein: CASSQSTPGDSYGYTF.

This clone has a single count. The chain has TRBV6-1 and TRBJ1-2; perhaps TRBD1 as D (5 bases). The CDR3 is 16 residues long. Germline V CDR1 and CDR2: MNHNS, SASEGT. The V end lost 3 bases, the J end lost 3 bases, and 17 bases lay between the germline ends. CDR3 sequence (DNA): TGTGCCAGCAGTGATCGGGGGAGTAGAGGGTACTATGGCTACACCTTC. This sequence encodes CASSDRGSRGYYGYTF.

The chain recombines TRBV5-5 with TRBJ2-7; D not certain. The CDR3 contains 12 residues. Germline lookup yields CDR1 SGHKS and CDR2 YYEKEE (reference sequence). Trimming removed 2 bases from V and 6 bases from J, with 9 bases in between. The CDR3 loop is CASSLTETEQYF. For the CDR3, the DNA is TGTGCCAGCAGCTTAACAGAAACCGAGCAGTACTTC. Full variable domain (rest looked up from reference TRBV5-5 and TRBJ2-7): DAGVTQSPTHLIKTRGQQVTLRCSPISGHKSVSWYQQVLGQGPQFIFQYYEKEERGRGNFPDRFSARQFPNYSSELNVNALLLGDSALYLCASSLTETEQYFGPGTRLTVT.

The chain couples TRBV7-9 to TRBJ2-1, with 8 bases aligning to TRBD1. Per the germline V gene, CDR1 is SEHNR and CDR2 is FQNEAQ (reference sequence). The CDR3 has 17 residues. V gave up 5 bases and J gave up 2 bases; unmatched junction bases: 11. DNA of the CDR3: TGTGCCAGCAGCAGCCCGGGTGACAGGGGAACCTACAATGAGCAGTTCTTC. Amino acids: CASSSPGDRGTYNEQFF.

The CDR3: CASSFGGGTTEAFF. The CDR3 bases are TGTGCCAGCAGCTTCGGGGGGGGCACGACTGAAGCTTTCTTT. The J gene is TRBJ1-1, the V gene TRBV7-8; D possibly corresponds to TRBD1 (6 bases). CDR1 is SGHVS and CDR2 is FQNEAQ in the germline V gene. This CDR3 region has 14 residues. V shed 3 bases and J shed 5 bases, with 13 bases lying between them.

The chain combines TRBV7-2 with TRBJ2-1, with TRBD2 matching 9 bases. Germline trimming cut 4 bases from V and 9 bases from J; bases unmatched to any gene: 10. Germline CDR1 reads SGHTA; CDR2 reads FQGNSA. This CDR3 has 15 residues. The CDR3 nucleotides read TGTGCCAGCAGCTACTTCGCGGGGGGGCTTGGTGAGCAGTTCTTC. Its protein is CASSYFAGGLGEQFF.

V usage is TRBV5-4 and J usage is TRBJ2-3, with TRBD2 matching over 11 bases. The CDR3 spans 15 residues. Germline-derived CDR1 and CDR2 are SGHNT and YYREEE (reference sequence). J lost 4 bases, V lost 1 base, and 2 bases had no gene match. The CDR3 sequence: CASSLLAGGPDTQYF. The CDR3 DNA reads TGTGCCAGCAGCTTGCTAGCGGGGGGACCAGATACGCAGTATTTT.

The CDR3: CASSQGGRTEAFF. The DNA of the CDR3 is TGCGCCAGCAGCCAAGGAGGGAGGACTGAAGCTTTCTTT. The chain combines TRBV5-1 with TRBJ1-1; D is unresolved. CDR1 and CDR2 (germline): SGHRS, YFSETQ. The CDR3 extends over 13 amino acids. V gave up 4 bases and J gave up 5 bases, with 12 bases separating them.

V is TRBV10-3 and J is TRBJ2-7; possibly TRBD2 for D (5 bases). V was clipped by 0 bases and J by 5 bases, with 5 bases between them. The CDR3 has 12 residues. Germline CDR1 reads ENHRY; CDR2 reads SYGVKD. CDR3 sequence: CAISESRDEQYF. The CDR3 nucleotides read TGTGCCATCAGTGAGTCGCGGGACGAGCAGTACTTC.

The V call is TRBV4-3, the J call TRBJ2-1; possibly TRBD1 for D (5 bases). CDR3 length equals 17 residues. Germline V gene data show CDR1 as LGHNA and CDR2 as YSLEER. Trimming removed 0 bases at V and 7 bases at J, with 19 bases between. The CDR3 coding sequence is TGCGCCAGCAGCCAAGATCATGGGGCAGGCAACCAAAATGAGCAGTTCTTC. Protein product: CASSQDHGAGNQNEQFF.

This chain joins TRBV2 and TRBJ2-5; TRBD1 matches at 7 bases. CDR1 is SNHLY, CDR2 FYNNEI, per germline. The CDR3 extends over 13 amino acids. The V segment lost 6 bases and the J segment 1 base; nucleotides outside the gene matches: 2. The CDR3 is CASRYRGQETQYF. The DNA of the CDR3 is TGTGCCAGCAGATACAGGGGCCAAGAGACCCAGTACTTC. Complete variable domain (other parts from reference TRBV2 and TRBJ2-5): EPEVTQTPSHQVTQMGQEVILRCVPISNHLYFYWYRQILGQKVEFLVSFYNNEISEKSEIFDDQFSVERPDGSNFTLKIRSTKLEDSAMYFCASRYRGQETQYFGPGTRLLVL.

The chain carries TRBV5-6 and TRBJ1-5; a possible D gene is TRBD1 (6 bases). Trimming removed 4 bases from V and 7 bases from J, with 12 bases in between. The CDR3 is made up of 13 amino acids. Germline-derived CDR1 and CDR2 are SGHDT and YYEEEE. Here the CDR3 reads CASSRGGDQPQHF. The CDR3 nucleotides are TGTGCCAGCAGCCGAGGGGGGGACCAGCCCCAGCATTTT.

V gene TRBV13 combines with J gene TRBJ2-7, with 11 bases fitting TRBD1. J gave up 2 bases and V 1 base, and 7 bases lay outside the gene matches. Germline CDR1 reads PRHDT; CDR2 reads FYEKMQ (reference sequence). The CDR3 is 17 residues long. The CDR3 protein is CASSLVVRGQGAYEQYF. CDR3 bases: TGTGCCAGCAGCTTAGTGGTAAGGGGACAGGGGGCCTACGAGCAGTACTTC.

V usage is TRBV19 and J usage is TRBJ1-5; the D is unclear. Germline V gene sequence: CDR1 LNHDA, CDR2 SQIVND (reference sequence). The CDR3 spans 17 residues. Trimming cost V 1 base and J 1 base, with 14 bases left between them. The CDR3 nucleotides are TGTGCCAGTAGTATAGGTCCAGTGGTCGGGAGCAATCAGCCCCAGCATTTT. It codes for CASSIGPVVGSNQPQHF.

In regard to this clone: A junction boundary mismatches the germline segment, possibly from a read error. The chain employs TRBV7-7 and TRBJ2-1; maybe TRBD1 (5 bases). The length of the CDR3 is 16 residues. CDR1 and CDR2 from the germline V gene are SSHAT and FNYEAQ (reference sequence). CDR3 in amino acids: CASSPTQGLLNNEQFF. The DNA of the CDR3 is TGTGCTAGCAGCCCCACCCAGGGCCTACTTAACAATGAGCAGTTCTTC.

The V gene is TRBV6-4, the J gene TRBJ2-1; TRBD2 is a possible D gene (6 bases). In germline, CDR1 is MRHNA, CDR2 SNTAGT. V lost 0 bases and J lost 6, with 12 bases in between. This CDR3 comprises 15 residues. The DNA of the CDR3 is TGTGCCAGCAGTGACTCCGCGACTAGTTTCAATGAGCAGTTCTTC. As protein: CASSDSATSFNEQFF.

V gene TRBV5-6 combines with J gene TRBJ1-6; D is undetermined. V was cut by 2 bases and J by 0 bases, with 18 bases left in between. From germline, CDR1 is SGHDT and CDR2 YYEEEE. The CDR3 loop spans 19 amino acids. The CDR3 here is CASSFAAASASSYNSPLHF. CDR3 nucleotides: TGTGCCAGCAGCTTTGCAGCGGCGTCCGCAAGCTCCTATAATTCACCCCTCCACTTT.

V is TRBV7-2 and J is TRBJ2-7, with D possibly matching TRBD2 (5 bases). The germline gives CDR1 SGHTA, CDR2 FQGNSA. The CDR3 extends over 14 amino acids. Trimming removed 2 bases at V and 3 bases at J, with 11 bases between. The CDR3 nucleotides are TGTGCCAGCAGCTTATTTTCCGGGGACTACGAGCAGTACTTC. This codes for CASSLFSGDYEQYF.